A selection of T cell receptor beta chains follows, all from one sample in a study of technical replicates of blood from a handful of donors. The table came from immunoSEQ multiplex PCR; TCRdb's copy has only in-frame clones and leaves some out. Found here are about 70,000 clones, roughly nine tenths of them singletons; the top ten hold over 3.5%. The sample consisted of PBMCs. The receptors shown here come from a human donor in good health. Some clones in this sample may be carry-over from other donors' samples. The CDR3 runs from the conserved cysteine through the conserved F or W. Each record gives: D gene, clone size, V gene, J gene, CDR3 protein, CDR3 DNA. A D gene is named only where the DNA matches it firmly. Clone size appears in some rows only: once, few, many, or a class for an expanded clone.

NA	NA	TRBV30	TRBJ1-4	CASKRGGRTNEKLFF	TGTGCCTCAAAGCGGGGGGGGAGGACTAATGAAAAACTGTTTTTT
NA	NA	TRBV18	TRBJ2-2	CASSPGQNTGELFF	TGTGCCAGCTCACCGGGACAGAACACCGGGGAGCTGTTTTTT
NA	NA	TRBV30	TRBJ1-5	CAWSRGITLHF	TGTGCCTGGAGCAGGGGCATAACCCTCCATTTT
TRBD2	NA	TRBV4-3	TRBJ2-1	CASSQDRGLAGWNEQFF	TGCGCCAGCAGCCAAGATCGGGGACTAGCGGGGTGGAATGAGCAGTTCTTC
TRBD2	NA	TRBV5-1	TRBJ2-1	CASTIAGGAYNEQFF	TGCGCCAGCACCATAGCGGGAGGGGCCTACAATGAGCAGTTCTTC
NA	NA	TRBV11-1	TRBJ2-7	CASSFSSAAASSYEQYF	TGTGCCAGCAGCTTTAGTTCTGCGGCGGCCTCCTCCTACGAGCAGTACTTC
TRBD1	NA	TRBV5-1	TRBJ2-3	CASSVDRGWTDTQYF	TGCGCCAGCAGCGTCGACAGGGGGTGGACAGATACGCAGTATTTT
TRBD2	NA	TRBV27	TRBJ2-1	CASSLTSGGHNEQFF	TGTGCCAGCAGTTTGACTAGCGGGGGCCACAATGAGCAGTTCTTC
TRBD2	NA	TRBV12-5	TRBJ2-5	CASGLVRRGGQETQYF	TGTGCTAGTGGTTTGGTAAGGCGGGGGGGCCAGGAGACCCAGTACTTC
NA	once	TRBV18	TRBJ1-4	CASSPPASSGEKLFF	TGTGCCAGCTCACCACCGGCCTCGTCGGGGGAAAAACTGTTTTTT
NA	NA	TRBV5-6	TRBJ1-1	CASSLAPTGRNTEAFF	TGTGCCAGCAGCTTGGCCCCGACAGGCAGGAACACTGAAGCTTTCTTT
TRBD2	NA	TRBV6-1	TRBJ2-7	CASTGGPHEQYF	TGTGCCAGCACGGGGGGGCCCCACGAGCAGTACTTC
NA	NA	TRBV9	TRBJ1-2	CASSLQWGGGSGYTF	TGTGCCAGCAGCCTCCAGTGGGGAGGGGGAAGTGGCTACACCTTC
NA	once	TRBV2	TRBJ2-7	CASSEAFGGPYEQYF	TGTGCCAGCAGTGAAGCGTTTGGGGGCCCCTACGAGCAGTACTTC
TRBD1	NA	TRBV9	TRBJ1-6	CASSRQGQGDSPLHF	TGTGCCAGCAGCCGTCAGGGACAGGGCGACTCACCCCTCCACTTT
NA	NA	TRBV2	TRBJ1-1	CASSVGRGDTEAFF	TGTGCCAGCAGTGTTGGCAGGGGCGACACTGAAGCTTTCTTT
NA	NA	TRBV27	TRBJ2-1	CASSPPRGEQFF	TGTGCCAGCAGTCCTCCCAGGGGCGAGCAGTTCTTC
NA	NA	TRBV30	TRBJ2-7	CAWSVPTRTYEQYF	TGTGCCTGGAGTGTACCGACTCGAACCTACGAGCAGTACTTC
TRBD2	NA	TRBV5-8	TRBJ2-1	CASSLENGRGHNEQFF	TGTGCCAGCAGCTTGGAGAACGGGAGGGGTCACAATGAGCAGTTCTTC
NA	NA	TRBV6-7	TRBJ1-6	CAQVVPRNPNSPLHF	TGTGCGCAGGTGGTCCCCCGAAACCCGAATTCACCCCTCCACTTT
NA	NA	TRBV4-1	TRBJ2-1	CASSQVSGSYNEQFF	TGCGCCAGCAGCCAAGTTAGCGGCTCCTACAATGAGCAGTTCTTC
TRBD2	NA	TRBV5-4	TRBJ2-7	CASSGGVASEQYF	TGTGCCAGCAGCGGGGGGGTGGCCTCCGAGCAGTACTTC
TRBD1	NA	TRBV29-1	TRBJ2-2	CSVDNRGDTGELFF	TGCAGCGTTGACAACAGGGGGGACACCGGGGAGCTGTTTTTT
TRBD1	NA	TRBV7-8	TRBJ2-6	CASVLLRTGSSRSGANVLTF	TGTGCCAGCGTCCTACTGCGGACAGGGTCGTCTCGCTCTGGGGCCAACGTCCTGACTTTC
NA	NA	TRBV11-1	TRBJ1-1	CASSANRRELAFF	TGTGCCAGCAGCGCTAATCGACGGGAACTGGCTTTCTTT
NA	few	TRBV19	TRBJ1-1	CASSLSGEGTEAFF	TGTGCCAGTAGCCTCAGCGGGGAGGGCACTGAAGCTTTCTTT
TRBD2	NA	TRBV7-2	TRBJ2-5	CASSRGVQETQYF	TGTGCCAGCAGCCGGGGGGTCCAAGAGACCCAGTACTTC
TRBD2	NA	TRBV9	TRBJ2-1	CASSVARSGGAVLDEQFF	TGTGCCAGCAGCGTAGCCCGAAGCGGGGGGGCCGTTCTGGATGAGCAGTTCTTC
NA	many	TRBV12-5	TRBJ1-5	CASGQTGVRNQPQHF	TGTGCTAGTGGTCAGACCGGAGTGCGCAATCAGCCCCAGCATTTT
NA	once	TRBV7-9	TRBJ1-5	CASGDQDQPQHF	TGTGCCAGCGGCGACCAGGATCAGCCCCAGCATTTT
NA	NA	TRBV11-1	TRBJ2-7	CASSFLGGFDEQYF	TGTGCCAGCAGCTTCTTGGGGGGATTCGACGAGCAGTACTTC
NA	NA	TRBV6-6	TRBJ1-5	CASSLNSRNQPQHF	TGTGCCAGCAGTTTGAACAGTCGAAATCAGCCCCAGCATTTT
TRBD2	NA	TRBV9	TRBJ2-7	CASSLGPGTTYEQYF	TGTGCCAGCAGCCTTGGCCCCGGGACTACCTACGAGCAGTACTTC
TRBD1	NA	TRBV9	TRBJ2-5	CASSVRGQGEWETQYF	TGTGCCAGCAGCGTCAGAGGACAGGGGGAGTGGGAGACCCAGTACTTC
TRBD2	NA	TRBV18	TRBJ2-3	CASSPGTSGGSDTQYF	TGTGCCAGCTCACCCGGGACTAGCGGGGGGTCAGATACGCAGTATTTT
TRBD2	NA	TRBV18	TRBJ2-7	CASSPPGLAGGHEQYF	TGTGCCAGCTCACCACCGGGACTAGCGGGAGGCCACGAGCAGTACTTC
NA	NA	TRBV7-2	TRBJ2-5	CASSSQGQETQYF	TGTGCCAGCAGCTCGCAGGGTCAAGAGACCCAGTACTTC
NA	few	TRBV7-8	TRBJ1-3	CASSLVGSGDSGNTIYF	TGTGCCAGCAGCTTAGTCGGATCGGGAGACTCTGGAAACACCATATATTTT
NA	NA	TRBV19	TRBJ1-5	CASSIAVGGKQPQHF	TGTGCCAGTAGTATAGCAGTAGGCGGGAAGCAGCCCCAGCATTTT
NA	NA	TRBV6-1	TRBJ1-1	CASRGQNTEAFF	TGTGCCAGCAGGGGACAGAACACTGAAGCTTTCTTT
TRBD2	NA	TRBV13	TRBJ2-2	CASSSPRTSGPQGTGELFF	TGTGCCAGCAGCTCACCTAGGACTAGCGGCCCCCAGGGCACCGGGGAGCTGTTTTTT
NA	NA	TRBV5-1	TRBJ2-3	CASSLGGAGSTDTQYF	TGCGCCAGCAGCTTGGGTGGGGCGGGGTCCACAGATACGCAGTATTTT
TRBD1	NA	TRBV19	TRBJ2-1	CASNEGQGYNEQFF	TGTGCCAGTAACGAGGGACAGGGCTACAATGAGCAGTTCTTC
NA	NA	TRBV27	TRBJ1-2	CASRAAGANYGYTF	TGTGCCAGCAGAGCCGCGGGAGCTAACTATGGCTACACCTTC
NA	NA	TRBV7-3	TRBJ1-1	CANLLLLGPRTTHRQNTEAFF	TGTGCCAACCTCCTTCTGCTGGGGCCCAGGACGACTCATAGACAGAACACTGAAGCTTTCTTT